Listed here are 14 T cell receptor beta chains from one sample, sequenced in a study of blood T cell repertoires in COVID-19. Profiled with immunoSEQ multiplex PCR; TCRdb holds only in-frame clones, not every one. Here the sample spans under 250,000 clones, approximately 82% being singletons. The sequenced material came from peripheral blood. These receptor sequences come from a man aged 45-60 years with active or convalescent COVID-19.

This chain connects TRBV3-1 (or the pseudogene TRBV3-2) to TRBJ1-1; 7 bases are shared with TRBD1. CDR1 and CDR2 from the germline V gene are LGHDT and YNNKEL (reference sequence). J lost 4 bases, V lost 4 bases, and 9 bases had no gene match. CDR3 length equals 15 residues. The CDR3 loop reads CASSPRDSRFTEAFF. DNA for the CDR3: TGTGCCAGCAGCCCGCGGGACAGCCGATTCACTGAAGCTTTCTTT.

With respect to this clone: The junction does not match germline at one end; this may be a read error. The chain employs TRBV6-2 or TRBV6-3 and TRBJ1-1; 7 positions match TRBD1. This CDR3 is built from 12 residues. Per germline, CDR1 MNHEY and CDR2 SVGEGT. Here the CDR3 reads CANSPTGTEAFF. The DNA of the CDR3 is TGTGCCAACAGTCCGACAGGGACTGAAGCTTTCTTT.

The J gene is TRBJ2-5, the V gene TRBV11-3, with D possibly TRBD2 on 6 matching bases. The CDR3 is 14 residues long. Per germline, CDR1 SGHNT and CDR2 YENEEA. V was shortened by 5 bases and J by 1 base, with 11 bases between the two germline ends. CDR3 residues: CASSLRSGQETQYF. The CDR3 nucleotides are TGTGCCAGCAGCCTTCGTAGCGGCCAAGAGACCCAGTACTTC.

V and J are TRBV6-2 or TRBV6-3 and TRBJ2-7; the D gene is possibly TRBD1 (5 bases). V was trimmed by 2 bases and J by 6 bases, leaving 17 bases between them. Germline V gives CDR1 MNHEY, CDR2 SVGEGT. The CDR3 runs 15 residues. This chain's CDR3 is CASSYSPTATGEQYF. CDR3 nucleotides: TGTGCCAGCAGTTACAGTCCGACAGCAACGGGCGAGCAGTACTTC.

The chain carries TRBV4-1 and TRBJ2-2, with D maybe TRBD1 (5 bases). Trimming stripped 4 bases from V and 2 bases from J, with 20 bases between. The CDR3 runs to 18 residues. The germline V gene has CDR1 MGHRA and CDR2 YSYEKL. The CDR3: CASSPGSKRPRNTGELFF. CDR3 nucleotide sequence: TGCGCCAGCAGCCCAGGGTCGAAGCGACCGAGAAACACCGGGGAGCTGTTTTTT.

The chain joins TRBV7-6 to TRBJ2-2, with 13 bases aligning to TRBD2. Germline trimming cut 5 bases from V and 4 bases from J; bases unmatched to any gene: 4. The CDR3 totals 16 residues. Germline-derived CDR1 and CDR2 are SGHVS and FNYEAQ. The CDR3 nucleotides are TGTGCCAGCAGCCCAGGACTAGCGGGGGTCACCGGGGAGCTGTTTTTT. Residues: CASSPGLAGVTGELFF.

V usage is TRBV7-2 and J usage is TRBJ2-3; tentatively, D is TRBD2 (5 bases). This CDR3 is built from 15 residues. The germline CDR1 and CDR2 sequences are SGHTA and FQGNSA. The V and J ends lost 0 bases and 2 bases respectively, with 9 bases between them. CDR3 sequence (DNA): TGTGCCAGCAGCTTAGCGCTCGGGGTCACAGATACGCAGTATTTT. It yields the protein CASSLALGVTDTQYF.

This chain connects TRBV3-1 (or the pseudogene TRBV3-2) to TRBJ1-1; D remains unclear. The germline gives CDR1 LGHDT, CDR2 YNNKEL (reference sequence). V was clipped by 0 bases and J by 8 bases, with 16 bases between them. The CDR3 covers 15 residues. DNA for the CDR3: TGTGCCAGCAGCCAAGATATGGCAGCGGCTCCAGAAGCTTTCTTT. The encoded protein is CASSQDMAAAPEAFF.

The CDR3 DNA is TGTGCCAGCAGCTTAGGACAGGGGCACACCGGGGAGCTGTTTTTT. Amino acids: CASSLGQGHTGELFF. The chain couples TRBV7-6 to TRBJ2-2, with 8 bases matching TRBD1. This CDR3 comprises 15 residues. The germline CDR1 and CDR2 sequences are SGHVS and FNYEAQ. The V gene end was trimmed by 1 base and the J gene end by 3 bases; junction bases not matched to a gene: 1.

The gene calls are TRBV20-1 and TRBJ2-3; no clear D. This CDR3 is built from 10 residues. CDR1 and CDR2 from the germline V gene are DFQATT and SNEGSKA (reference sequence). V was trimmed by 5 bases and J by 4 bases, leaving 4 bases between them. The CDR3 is CSAPSDTQYF. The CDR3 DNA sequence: TGCAGTGCTCCCTCAGATACGCAGTATTTT.

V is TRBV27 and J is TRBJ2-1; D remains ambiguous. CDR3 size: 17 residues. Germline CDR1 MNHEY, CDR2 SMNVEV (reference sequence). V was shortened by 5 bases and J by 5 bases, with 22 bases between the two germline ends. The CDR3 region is CASSGDRGGEADNEQFF. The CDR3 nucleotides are TGTGCCAGCAGTGGTGACCGTGGCGGTGAGGCCGACAATGAGCAGTTCTTC.

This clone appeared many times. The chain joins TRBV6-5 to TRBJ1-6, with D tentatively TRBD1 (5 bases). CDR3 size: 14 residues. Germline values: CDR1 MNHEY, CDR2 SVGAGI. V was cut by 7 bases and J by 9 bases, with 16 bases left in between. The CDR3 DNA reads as TGTGCCAGCACTCCCGCGGGGGGGGGTTCACCCCTCCACTTT. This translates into CASTPAGGGSPLHF.

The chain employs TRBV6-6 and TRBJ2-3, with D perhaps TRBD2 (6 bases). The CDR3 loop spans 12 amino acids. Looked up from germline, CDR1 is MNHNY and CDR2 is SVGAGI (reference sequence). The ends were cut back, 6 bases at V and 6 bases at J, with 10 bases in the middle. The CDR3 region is CASRGDSDTQYF. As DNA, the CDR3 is TGTGCCAGCAGGGGGGACTCGGATACGCAGTATTTT.

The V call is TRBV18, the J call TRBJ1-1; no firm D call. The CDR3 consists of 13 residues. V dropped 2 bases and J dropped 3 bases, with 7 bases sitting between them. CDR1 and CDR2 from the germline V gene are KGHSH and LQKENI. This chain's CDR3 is CASSPGRDTEAFF. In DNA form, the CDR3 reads TGTGCCAGCTCACCAGGGCGGGACACTGAAGCTTTCTTT. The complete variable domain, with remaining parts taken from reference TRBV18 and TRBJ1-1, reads NAGVMQNPRHLVRRRGQEARLRCSPMKGHSHVYWYRQLPEEGLKFMVYLQKENIIDESGMPKERFSAEFPKEGPSILRIQQVVRGDSAAYFCASSPGRDTEAFFGQGTRLTVV.